This TCR beta chain was captured in a study of T cell responses to AZD1222 COVID-19 vaccine. Trimming removed 1 base from V and 10 bases from J, with 7 bases in between. This CDR3 comprises 11 residues. The germline gives CDR1 MNHEY, CDR2 SVGAGI. Sequenced by immunoSEQ multiplex PCR; TCRdb stores in-frame clones only, minus some. Of 140,000 to 150,000 clones detected, around 90% appear once; the ten largest clones hold approximately 5.1%. A word on this clone: Its specificity is not known.

The study's findings and limits: Among the donors, most were white British and more were female, and clonal diversity was possibly underestimated. The breadth and depth of Spike-specific TCRs increased once two AZD1222 doses had been given.

This TCR was recovered from an adult who received the MenACWY meningococcal vaccine as a control. This rearrangement joins TRBV6-5 to TRBJ1-1, with TRBD1 as a possible D gene (5 bases). This material consisted of peripheral blood, taken 28 days after the second dose of the MenACWY control vaccine. DNA for the CDR3: TGTGCCAGCAGTTACTGGGGGGGAGCTTTCTTT. The encoded protein is CASSYWGGAFF.